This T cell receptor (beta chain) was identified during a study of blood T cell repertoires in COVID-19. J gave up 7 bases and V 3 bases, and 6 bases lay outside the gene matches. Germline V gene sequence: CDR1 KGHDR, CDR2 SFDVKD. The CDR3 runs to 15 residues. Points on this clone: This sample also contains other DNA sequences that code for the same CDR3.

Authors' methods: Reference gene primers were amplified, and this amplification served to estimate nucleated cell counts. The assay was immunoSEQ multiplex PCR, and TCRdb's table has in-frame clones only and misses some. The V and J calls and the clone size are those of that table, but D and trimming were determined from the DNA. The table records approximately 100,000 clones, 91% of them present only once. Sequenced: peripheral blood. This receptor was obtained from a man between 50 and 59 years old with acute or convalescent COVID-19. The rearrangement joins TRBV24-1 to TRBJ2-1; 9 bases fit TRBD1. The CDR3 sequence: CATSDPGQGSNEQFF. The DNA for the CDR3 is TGTGCCACCAGTGATCCGGGACAGGGCTCGAATGAGCAGTTCTTC.